Following are 9 T cell receptor beta chains from one sample sequenced in a study of T cells of healthy individuals. TCRdb recomputed calls from the 5' RACE reads with MiXCR, one row per CDR3 protein. The sample includes about 63,000 distinct CDR3 sequences, roughly 16% seen only once; the top ten take roughly 4.7%. These receptors all come from a human donor in good health.

The chain links TRBV28 to TRBJ2-3; 8 bases fit TRBD1. The CDR3 has 12 amino acids. V lost 4 bases and J lost 11; bases outside the gene matches: 5. Germline assignment: CDR1 MDHEN and CDR2 SYDVKM. CDR3 nucleotide sequence: TGTGCCAGCAGTTCCAGGGGGCGAGGGCAGTATTTT. This sequence encodes CASSSRGRGQYF.

This clonotype was seen repeatedly, ten times or more. The chain employs TRBV20-1 and TRBJ1-6; 7 bases map to TRBD1. The CDR3 is 14 residues long. The V gene end was trimmed by 2 bases and the J gene end by 10 bases; junction bases not matched to a gene: 8. Germline V lookup: CDR1 DFQATT, CDR2 SNEGSKA (reference sequence). DNA for the CDR3: TGCAGTGCTAGAAAGGCAGGGGGGGCCTCACCCCTCCACTTT. Translating gives CSARKAGGASPLHF.

This clonotype has ten or more counts. DNA of the CDR3: TGTGCCACCAGTGAACGTCCCCCGGGGGAGACCCAGTACTTC. Translating it yields CATSERPPGETQYF. The chain joins TRBV24-1 to TRBJ2-5; TRBD2 might be the D (5 bases). V lost 4 bases and J lost 5, with 13 bases in between. Looked up from germline, CDR1 is KGHDR and CDR2 is SFDVKD. The CDR3 loop spans 14 amino acids.

V is TRBV7-9 and J is TRBJ2-4; possibly TRBD1 for D (5 bases). Trimming took off 5 bases at V and 8 bases at J, with 16 bases between the two ends. The CDR3 loop spans 14 amino acids. CDR1 is SEHNR, CDR2 FQNEAQ, per germline (reference sequence). The CDR3 nucleotides read TGTGCCAGCAGCACAGGAAAGTGGGCCGACATTCAGTACTTC. This sequence encodes CASSTGKWADIQYF.

V and J are TRBV4-1 and TRBJ2-5; D call uncertain. CDR1 is MGHRA, CDR2 YSYEKL, per germline. Trimming cost V 0 bases and J 3 bases, with 20 bases left between them. The CDR3 totals 18 residues. For the CDR3, the DNA is TGCGCCAGCAGCCAAGAGTGGTCAGCGCCGGGTGTAGAAGAGACCCAGTACTTC. Protein product: CASSQEWSAPGVEETQYF.

This chain connects TRBV5-1 to TRBJ2-3; 10 bases align to TRBD2. The V segment lost 5 bases and the J segment 3 bases; nucleotides outside the gene matches: 6. Germline V gives CDR1 SGHRS, CDR2 YFSETQ. The CDR3 is made up of 15 amino acids. CDR3 sequence (DNA): TGCGCCAGCAGTCAGCGGGGGGGCAGAACAGATACGCAGTATTTT. Translated: CASSQRGGRTDTQYF.

This clonotype was detected ten times or more. J is TRBJ1-2 and V is TRBV27, with 9 bases that match TRBD1. The CDR3 contains 13 residues. The V and J ends lost 6 bases and 8 bases, in that order; junction bases with no gene match: 7. In germline, CDR1 is MNHEY, CDR2 SMNVEV (reference sequence). CDR3 in DNA: TGTGCCAGCAGGGAACAGGGGGCCGGAGGCTACACCTTC. Translation: CASREQGAGGYTF.

This clonotype occurred a few times. The rearrangement uses TRBV4-2 and TRBJ1-6; the D is unclear. Germline CDR1 and CDR2: LGHNA and YNFKEQ. This CDR3 region has 17 residues. V was shortened by 4 bases and J by 0 bases, with 13 bases between the two germline ends. CDR3 bases: TGTGCCAGCAGCCCCAAAGACCTAAGCTCCTATAATTCACCCCTCCACTTT. Its protein is CASSPKDLSSYNSPLHF.

This clonotype occurred a few times. J is TRBJ2-7 and V is TRBV12-3 or TRBV12-4, with 8 bases fitting TRBD2. After removal of 6 bases from V and 0 bases from J, the junction contained 7 bases not matched to a gene. The CDR3 is 15 amino acids. This CDR3 is CASSMSGGSSYEQYF. The CDR3 DNA reads TGTGCCAGCAGCATGAGCGGGGGTTCCTCCTACGAGCAGTACTTC.